A single sample is the source of the 30 T cell receptor beta chains below, sequenced in a study of post-analysis software for immune sequencing data. Findings and caveats of the study: The study found TRBV5-6, TRBV5-1 and TRBV20-1 among four to six TRBV segments more frequent in patients than controls.

For these TCRs, the target antigens are not known. Tagging with unique molecular identifiers was a feature of the TCR beta cDNA libraries. TCRdb re-derived calls from the PCR reads in MiXCR, one entry per CDR3 protein. The sample lists about 540,000 distinct CDR3 sequences; about a third were seen once. The sequenced sample was blood. These receptors originate from a girl aged 2-17 years with multiple sclerosis.

The rearrangement uses TRBV20-1 and TRBJ2-3; D is uncertain. Germline assignment: CDR1 DFQATT and CDR2 SNEGSKA (reference sequence). The V end was cut by 3 bases, the J end by 0 bases, with 10 bases between. This CDR3 has 14 residues. The CDR3 here is CSARPAASTDTQYF. CDR3 in DNA: TGCAGTGCTAGGCCGGCAGCTAGCACAGATACGCAGTATTTT.

On this clonotype itself: A much larger clone sits a single nucleotide away, making a read error possible. The chain combines TRBV29-1 with TRBJ2-5; 9 bases fit TRBD2. CDR1 is SQVTM, CDR2 ANQGSEA, per germline. The CDR3 is 16 amino acids. V dropped 3 bases and J dropped 11; count of bases not matched to a gene: 19. The CDR3 here is CSVDLRGGASYNEQYF. CDR3 bases: TGCAGCGTTGATTTGCGCGGGGGGGCCTCCTACAATGAGCAGTACTTC. The full variable domain, rest sourced from reference TRBV29-1 and TRBJ2-5, is SAVISQKPSRDICQRGTSLTIQCQVDSQVTMMFWYRQQPGQSLTLIATANQGSEATYESGFVIDKFPISRPNLTFSTLTVSNMSPEDSSIYLCSVDLRGGASYNEQYFGPGTRLLVL.

This clonotype was picked up one time. The gene calls are TRBV11-2 and TRBJ2-3; the D gene is possibly TRBD2 (6 bases). V was trimmed by 5 bases and J by 2 bases, leaving 14 bases between them. CDR3 length: 15 amino acids. The germline gives CDR1 SGHAT, CDR2 FQNNGV. CDR3 sequence reads: CASSTRGTNTDTQYF. The CDR3 bases are TGTGCCAGCAGCACGCGGGGAACCAACACAGATACGCAGTATTTT. Complete variable domain (other parts from reference TRBV11-2 and TRBJ2-3): EAGVAQSPRYKIIEKRQSVAFWCNPISGHATLYWYQQILGQGPKLLIQFQNNGVVDDSQLPKDRFSAERLKGVDSTLKIQPAKLEDSAVYLCASSTRGTNTDTQYFGPGTRLTVL.

V is TRBV14 and J is TRBJ1-1; D is uncertain. CDR1 is SGHDN and CDR2 is FVKESK in the germline V gene. V lost 6 bases, J lost 0 bases, and 8 bases lay in between. CDR3 length equals 13 residues. The CDR3 nucleotides read TGTGCCAGCAGTCAATTACTGAACACTGAAGCTTTCTTT. Protein: CASSQLLNTEAFF.

This chain connects TRBV20-1 to TRBJ2-3; 9 nucleotides line up with TRBD2. In germline, CDR1 is DFQATT, CDR2 SNEGSKA (reference sequence). The CDR3 is 13 amino acids. J gave up 2 bases and V 4 bases, and 1 base lay outside the gene matches. The CDR3 is CSAKREATDTQYF. The CDR3 DNA reads as TGCAGTGCTAAGCGGGAGGCCACAGATACGCAGTATTTT.

This clonotype was found many times. The chain is built from TRBV4-2 and TRBJ2-7; 9 bases match TRBD1. This CDR3 has 14 residues. The germline CDR1 and CDR2 sequences are LGHNA and YNFKEQ. V shed 3 bases, J shed 2 bases, and the junction held 2 bases outside the gene matches. The CDR3 nucleotides are TGTGCCAGCAGCCAGGGGACAGGGACCTACGAGCAGTACTTC. Its protein is CASSQGTGTYEQYF.

The sample holds a few counts of this clonotype. This sequence may be a read error, since a much larger clone differs from it by one base. The V and J genes are TRBV11-2 and TRBJ2-7; D is unresolved. Germline loops: CDR1 SGHAT, CDR2 FQNNGV. The CDR3 covers 13 residues. Trimming left V 3 bases short and J 1 base short, with 7 bases between. The CDR3 protein is CASSFSRSYEQYF. CDR3 nucleotide sequence: TGTGCCAGCAGCTTTAGCCGATCCTACGAGCAGTACTTC.

This clonotype was seen a handful of times. The chain recombines TRBV20-1 with TRBJ1-2; 8 nucleotides align to TRBD1. The V gene end was trimmed by 4 bases and the J gene end by 5 bases; junction bases not matched to a gene: 6. The CDR3 spans 13 residues. The germline V gene has CDR1 DFQATT and CDR2 SNEGSKA (reference sequence). In DNA form, the CDR3 reads TGCAGTGCTATGGCAGGGGGCCAATATGGCTACACCTTC. It translates to CSAMAGGQYGYTF.

In its sample, this clonotype was seen a few times. A junction end diverges from the germline sequence, so it may reflect a read error. This chain uses TRBV7-9 with TRBJ2-7, with TRBD1 identical over 10 bases. This CDR3 contains 13 residues. Germline CDR1 SEHNR, CDR2 FQNEAQ (reference sequence). The CDR3: CAGSRTGGNEQYF. The CDR3 nucleotides read TGTGCCGGCAGCCGGACAGGGGGAAACGAGCAGTACTTC.

This clonotype was counted many times. The chain couples TRBV4-2 to TRBJ2-5; 13 bases agree with TRBD2. This CDR3 is built from 18 residues. CDR1 is LGHNA and CDR2 is YNFKEQ in the germline V gene. The V segment lost 2 bases and the J segment 5 bases; nucleotides outside the gene matches: 11. The CDR3 coding sequence is TGTGCCAGCAGCCAACGGGTACTAGCGGGGGGGCGCGATGAGACCCAGTACTTC. Its translation is CASSQRVLAGGRDETQYF.

V usage is TRBV20-1 and J usage is TRBJ1-1, with D perhaps matching TRBD1 (6 bases). The CDR3 extends over 13 amino acids. The V and J ends lost 6 bases and 7 bases respectively, with 18 bases between them. In germline, CDR1 is DFQATT, CDR2 SNEGSKA (reference sequence). The CDR3 here is CSATRATGGEAFF. The CDR3 nucleotides are TGCAGTGCCACACGAGCGACAGGCGGTGAAGCTTTCTTT.

The chain links TRBV27 to TRBJ2-4, with 9 nucleotides matching TRBD1. The J call is in doubt because the DNA end fits TRBJ2-7 better. This CDR3 is 13 amino acids long. Germline V gene data show CDR1 as MNHEY and CDR2 as SMNVEV (reference sequence). The CDR3 nucleotides are TGTGCCAGCAGCCGGGACAGGGTTGTCGAGCAGTACTTC. The encoded protein is CASSRDRVVEQYF.

The V gene is TRBV18, the J gene TRBJ2-7, with 7 bases that match TRBD1. The CDR3 runs to 15 residues. V shed 4 bases, J shed 4 bases, and the junction held 10 bases outside the gene matches. Germline V gives CDR1 KGHSH, CDR2 LQKENI. The CDR3 nucleotides are TGTGCCAGCTCACTTAAACAGGGGAGCGGATACGAGCAGTACTTC. Translated: CASSLKQGSGYEQYF. Complete variable domain (other parts from reference TRBV18 and TRBJ2-7): NAGVMQNPRHLVRRRGQEARLRCSPMKGHSHVYWYRQLPEEGLKFMVYLQKENIIDESGMPKERFSAEFPKEGPSILRIQQVVRGDSAAYFCASSLKQGSGYEQYFGPGTRLTVT.

V usage is TRBV27 and J usage is TRBJ1-1; D is possibly TRBD1 (6 bases). This CDR3 comprises 14 residues. The V and J ends lost 5 bases and 7 bases respectively, with 17 bases between them. Germline lookup yields CDR1 MNHEY and CDR2 SMNVEV (reference sequence). This chain's CDR3 is CASSEGWGANEAFF. CDR3 sequence (DNA): TGTGCCAGCAGTGAGGGGTGGGGGGCTAATGAAGCTTTCTTT.

The V gene is TRBV7-8, the J gene TRBJ2-3; D possibly corresponds to TRBD1 (5 bases). This CDR3 has 18 residues. V was shortened by 2 bases and J by 0 bases, with 18 bases between the two germline ends. The germline gives CDR1 SGHVS, CDR2 FQNEAQ. The CDR3 is CASSLPAIGVTSTDTQYF. In DNA form, the CDR3 reads TGTGCCAGCAGCTTACCAGCGATAGGGGTAACTAGCACAGATACGCAGTATTTT.

The chain has TRBV27 and TRBJ1-1; 11 bases are shared with TRBD1. V shed 5 bases, J shed 0 bases, and the junction held 8 bases outside the gene matches. Germline values: CDR1 MNHEY, CDR2 SMNVEV (reference sequence). This CDR3 is 17 amino acids long. The CDR3 DNA follows: TGTGCCAGCAGTCCCGGGACAGGGGGAGGGATGAACACTGAAGCTTTCTTT. The encoded protein is CASSPGTGGGMNTEAFF.

There are a few counts of this clonotype. This chain connects TRBV2 to TRBJ1-5; no reliable D call. Germline CDR1 reads SNHLY; CDR2 reads FYNNEI. V lost 7 bases and J lost 3, with 16 bases in between. This CDR3 comprises 15 residues. The CDR3 is CASMEGRASNQPQHF. DNA for the CDR3: TGTGCCAGCATGGAAGGACGGGCCTCCAATCAGCCCCAGCATTTT.

This clonotype was detected a few times. The chain is built from TRBV7-9 and TRBJ2-5; weak D call: TRBD2 (5 bases). This CDR3 comprises 14 residues. Germline values: CDR1 SEHNR, CDR2 FQNEAQ (reference sequence). V lost 0 bases, J lost 5 bases, and 10 bases lay in between. The CDR3, as DNA: TGTGCCAGCAGCTTAGCGAGAGGGTTGGAGACCCAGTACTTC. This translates into CASSLARGLETQYF.

This clonotype was detected only once. The CDR3 protein is CASSSTEIYGYTF. As DNA, the CDR3 is TGTGCCAGCAGTTCGACAGAGATCTATGGCTACACCTTC. The chain links TRBV12-3 or TRBV12-4 to TRBJ1-2; D might be TRBD1 (5 bases). Trimming left V 4 bases short and J 4 bases short, with 10 bases between. There are 13 residues in the CDR3.

Only a few counts were recorded for this clonotype. V and J are TRBV2 and TRBJ2-7, with TRBD1 identical over 8 bases. Germline V gene sequence: CDR1 SNHLY, CDR2 FYNNEI. The CDR3 runs 14 residues. Trimming cost V 2 bases and J 6 bases; bases outside gene matches: 6. CDR3 nucleotides: TGTGCCAGCAGTGAACGACAGGGGCAAGCCGAGCAGTACTTC. It translates to CASSERQGQAEQYF.

This sequence joins TRBV11-2 and TRBJ1-4; TRBD1 matches at 8 bases. The CDR3 has 14 residues. Trimming took 1 base from V and 11 from J; bases not matched to a gene: 6. CDR1 and CDR2 (germline): SGHAT, FQNNGV. CDR3 DNA sequence: TGTGCCAGCAGCTTAGGACAGGGGAACGGGAAACTGTTTTTT. Protein: CASSLGQGNGKLFF.

This clonotype was detected once. The V and J genes are TRBV5-1 and TRBJ1-2; D is uncertain. There are 15 residues in the CDR3. Per the germline V gene, CDR1 is SGHRS and CDR2 is YFSETQ. V was cut by 0 bases and J by 8 bases, with 17 bases left in between. This CDR3 reads CASSLARQPLEGYTF. The CDR3 DNA is TGCGCCAGCAGCTTGGCCAGGCAGCCGCTAGAAGGCTACACCTTC.

The chain combines TRBV7-9 with TRBJ2-5, with D hard to call. CDR1 and CDR2 from the germline V gene are SEHNR and FQNEAQ (reference sequence). Trimming left V 4 bases short and J 5 bases short, with 8 bases between. The CDR3 is 12 residues long. CDR3 coding DNA: TGTGCCAGCAGCTGGGTGGCTGAGACCCAGTACTTC. Its protein is CASSWVAETQYF.

The J gene is TRBJ2-5, the V gene TRBV6-5; D unresolved. CDR3 length equals 13 residues. Trimming pared 4 bases from V and 2 bases from J, leaving 8 bases between. Per germline, CDR1 MNHEY and CDR2 SVGAGI. CDR3 nucleotide sequence: TGTGCCAGCAGTTGGGCGTTACAAGAGACCCAGTACTTC. Protein: CASSWALQETQYF.

This clonotype was detected only a few times. The V call is TRBV5-6, the J call TRBJ2-3; TRBD2 agrees at 13 bases. Looked up from germline, CDR1 is SGHDT and CDR2 is YYEEEE. The V segment lost 5 bases and the J segment 2 bases; nucleotides outside the gene matches: 2. The CDR3 is 15 residues long. The CDR3 DNA is TGTGCCAGCAGAGGACTAGCGGGGGTCACAGATACGCAGTATTTT. Protein product: CASRGLAGVTDTQYF.

The J gene is TRBJ2-3, the V gene TRBV6-5, with D maybe TRBD1 (5 bases). V dropped 8 bases and J dropped 0 bases, with 15 bases sitting between them. The CDR3 sequence is 15 residues long. Germline V gene lookup returns CDR1 MNHEY and CDR2 SVGAGI. CDR3 region: CASGRATGSTDTQYF. CDR3 in DNA: TGTGCCAGCGGCAGGGCTACAGGTAGCACAGATACGCAGTATTTT.

The chain uses TRBV29-1 and TRBJ2-2; a possible D gene is TRBD1 (7 bases). Trimming stripped 3 bases from V and 7 bases from J, with 9 bases between. CDR1 and CDR2 from the germline V gene are SQVTM and ANQGSEA. This CDR3 is built from 12 residues. The CDR3 loop reads CSVDRGDGELFF. The CDR3 DNA sequence: TGCAGCGTTGACAGGGGGGACGGGGAGCTGTTTTTT.

V is TRBV20-1 and J is TRBJ2-4; D possibly corresponds to TRBD1 (6 bases). Looked up from germline, CDR1 is DFQATT and CDR2 is SNEGSKA (reference sequence). With 6 bases removed from V and 9 bases from J, the gap between germline ends came to 21 bases. This CDR3 contains 14 residues. CDR3 protein: CSAPHIQGIGIQYF. Written as DNA, the CDR3 is TGCAGTGCCCCACACATTCAGGGGATAGGCATTCAGTACTTC.

In its sample, this clonotype was seen many times. The V and J genes are TRBV15 and TRBJ1-4; D uncertain. Per germline, CDR1 LNHNV and CDR2 YYDKDF (reference sequence). Trimming took off 1 base at V and 5 bases at J, with 8 bases between the two ends. CDR3 length equals 14 residues. Here the CDR3 reads CATSRGGLNEKLFF. Here the CDR3 DNA reads TGTGCCACCAGCAGAGGAGGGTTGAATGAAAAACTGTTTTTT.

With respect to this clonotype: One end of the junction does not line up with germline, which may come from a read error. The V gene is TRBV29-1, the J gene TRBJ2-7; TRBD2 is a possible D gene (6 bases). CDR1 is SQVTM, CDR2 ANQGSEA, per germline. This CDR3 has 13 residues. The CDR3 DNA is TGCGGCGTGCGGTCCGGGGGATCCTACGAGCAGTACTTC. Its protein product is CGVRSGGSYEQYF.